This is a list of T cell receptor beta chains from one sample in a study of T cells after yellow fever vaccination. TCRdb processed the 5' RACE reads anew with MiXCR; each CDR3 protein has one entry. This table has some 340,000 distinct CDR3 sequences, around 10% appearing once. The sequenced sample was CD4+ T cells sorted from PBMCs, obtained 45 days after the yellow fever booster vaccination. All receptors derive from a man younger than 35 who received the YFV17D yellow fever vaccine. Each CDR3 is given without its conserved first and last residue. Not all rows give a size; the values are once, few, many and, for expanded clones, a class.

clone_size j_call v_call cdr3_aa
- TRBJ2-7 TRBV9 ASSVATGSSYEQY
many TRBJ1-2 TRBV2 ASSAPRGQGSYGYT
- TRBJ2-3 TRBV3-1 ASSQQGTSAQY
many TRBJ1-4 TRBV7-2 ASSPQPANEKLF
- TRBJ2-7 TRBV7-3 ASSLLAGGEQY
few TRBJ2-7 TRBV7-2 ASSLVGTSSGEQY
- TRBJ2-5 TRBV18 ASSPRTGGWQETQY
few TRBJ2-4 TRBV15 ATSRDGSGKNIQY
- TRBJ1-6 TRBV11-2 ASSWTWGPDSPLH
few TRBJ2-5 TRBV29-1 SVDARVQETQY
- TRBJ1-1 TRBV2 ASSDPLGQVRGMNTEAF
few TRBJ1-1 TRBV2 ASSEERNTEAF
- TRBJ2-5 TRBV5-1 ASSVLAGVEETQY
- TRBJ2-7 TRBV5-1 ASRYGDYEQY
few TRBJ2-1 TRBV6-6 ASSYSGGLRNEQF
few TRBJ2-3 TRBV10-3 AIMGVADTQY
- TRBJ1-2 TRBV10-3 AISEQGNGYT
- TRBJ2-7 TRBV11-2 ASSSLSGRVHEQY
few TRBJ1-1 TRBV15 ATSRLQAEAF
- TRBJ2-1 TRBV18 ASSLDTSSEQF
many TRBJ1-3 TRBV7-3 ASSSATGSGNTIY
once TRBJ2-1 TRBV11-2 ASSLDRVQGQGKQF
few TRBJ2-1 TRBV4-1 ASSHRLNSYNEQF
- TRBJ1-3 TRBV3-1 ASSVGAANTIY
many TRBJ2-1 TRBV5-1 ASSSGTGAYNEQF
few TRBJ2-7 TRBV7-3 ASSLDADRGSEQY
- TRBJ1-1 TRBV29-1 SAEGTEAF
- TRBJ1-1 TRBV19 ASTRGGPPVAF
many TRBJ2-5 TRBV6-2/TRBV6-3 ASRQVSSRETQY
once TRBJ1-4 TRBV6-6 ASSLAGDNEKLF
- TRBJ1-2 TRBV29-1 STGQANYGYT
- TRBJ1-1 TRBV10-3 AISAGGPEAL
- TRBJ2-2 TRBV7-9 ASSDKGPKSGELF
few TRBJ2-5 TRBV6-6 ASSYRTSGGAGSKETQY
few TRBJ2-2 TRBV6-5 ASSTPPGQSITGELF
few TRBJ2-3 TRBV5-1 ASSLATTIGGTDTQY
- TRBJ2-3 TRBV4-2 ASSLGDADTQY
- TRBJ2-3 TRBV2 ASSVRFTDTQY
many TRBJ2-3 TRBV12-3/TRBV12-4 ASSLFEGTDTQY
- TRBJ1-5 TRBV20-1 SALSGGPDQPQH
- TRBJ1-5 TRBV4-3 ASSQDPGVGRQPQH
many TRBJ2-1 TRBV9 ASSVEGVSGRPF
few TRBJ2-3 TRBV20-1 SASGGYTDTQY
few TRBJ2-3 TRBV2 ASASDRGYGDTQY
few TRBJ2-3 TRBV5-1 ASSLLPADSRTDTQY
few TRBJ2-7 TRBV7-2 ASSPGLVSYEQY
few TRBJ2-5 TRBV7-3 ASSPGTGHGKETQY
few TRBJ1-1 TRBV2 ASSEALLEGGGNTEAF
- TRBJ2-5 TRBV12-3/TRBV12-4 ASRGQIQETQY
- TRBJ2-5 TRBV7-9 ASSLVRDSRTQY
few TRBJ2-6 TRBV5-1 ASSARTPGANVLT